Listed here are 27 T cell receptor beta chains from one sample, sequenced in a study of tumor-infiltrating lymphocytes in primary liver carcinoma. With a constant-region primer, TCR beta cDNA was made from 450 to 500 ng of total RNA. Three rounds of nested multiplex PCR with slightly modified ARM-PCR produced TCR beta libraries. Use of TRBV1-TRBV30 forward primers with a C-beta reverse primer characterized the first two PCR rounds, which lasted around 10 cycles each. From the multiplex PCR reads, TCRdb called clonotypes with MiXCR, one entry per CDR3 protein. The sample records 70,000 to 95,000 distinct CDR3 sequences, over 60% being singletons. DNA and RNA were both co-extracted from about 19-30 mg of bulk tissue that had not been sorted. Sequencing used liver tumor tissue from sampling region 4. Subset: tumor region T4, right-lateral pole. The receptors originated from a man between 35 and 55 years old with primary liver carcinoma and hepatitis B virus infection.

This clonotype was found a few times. The chain's CDR3 is CASSFSGGLARDTQYF. CDR3 nucleotide sequence: TGTGCCAGCAGCTTCTCGGGGGGACTAGCGAGAGATACGCAGTATTTT. The chain employs TRBV7-3 and TRBJ2-3; 10 bases match TRBD2. CDR3 length equals 16 residues. With 3 bases clipped from V and 5 bases from J, the junction kept 8 bases outside the gene matches. Germline assignment: CDR1 SGHTA and CDR2 FQGTGA. The full variable domain, completed using reference TRBV7-3 and TRBJ2-3, is GAGVSQTPSNKVTEKGKYVELRCDPISGHTALYWYRQSLGQGPEFLIYFQGTGAADDSGLPNDRFFAVRPEGSVSTLKIQRTERGDSAVYLCASSFSGGLARDTQYFGPGTRLTVL.

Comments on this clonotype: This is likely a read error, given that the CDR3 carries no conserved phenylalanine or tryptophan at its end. The CDR3 DNA is TGTGCCAGCGAGGAACCCCCCAATTCACCCCTCCACATT. Its translation is CASEEPPNSPLHI. The genes are TRBV2 and TRBJ1-6; no definite D call. The CDR3 consists of 13 residues. CDR1 and CDR2 from the germline V gene are SNHLY and FYNNEI. The V and J ends lost 8 bases and 7 bases respectively, with 12 bases between them.

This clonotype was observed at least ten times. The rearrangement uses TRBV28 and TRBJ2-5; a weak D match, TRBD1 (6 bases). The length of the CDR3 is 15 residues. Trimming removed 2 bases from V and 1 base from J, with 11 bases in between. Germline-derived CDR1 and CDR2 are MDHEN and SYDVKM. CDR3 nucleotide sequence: TGTGCCAGCAGTTTAGGGGACATGTTCCAAGAGACCCAGTACTTC. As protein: CASSLGDMFQETQYF.

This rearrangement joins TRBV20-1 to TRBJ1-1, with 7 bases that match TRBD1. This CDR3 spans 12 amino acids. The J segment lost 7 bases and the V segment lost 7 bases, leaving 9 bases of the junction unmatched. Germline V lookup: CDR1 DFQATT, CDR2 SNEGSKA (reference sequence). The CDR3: CSVPPRDSEAFF. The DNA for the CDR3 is TGCAGTGTACCTCCCAGGGACAGTGAAGCTTTCTTT.

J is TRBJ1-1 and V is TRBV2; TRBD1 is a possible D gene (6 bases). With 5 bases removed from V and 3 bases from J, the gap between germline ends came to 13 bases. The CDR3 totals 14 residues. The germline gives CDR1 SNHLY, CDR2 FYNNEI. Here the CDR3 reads CASSFDRRDTEAFF. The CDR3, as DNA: TGTGCCAGCAGTTTTGACAGGAGGGACACTGAAGCTTTCTTT.

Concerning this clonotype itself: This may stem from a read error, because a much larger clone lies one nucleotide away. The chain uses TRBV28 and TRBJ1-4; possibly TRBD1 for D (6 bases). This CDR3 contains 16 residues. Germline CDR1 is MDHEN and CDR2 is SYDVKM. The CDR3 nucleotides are TGTGCCAGCAGTTTATGGAGAGGGGGTCTTAATGGAAAACTGTTTTTT. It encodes CASSLWRGGLNGKLFF.

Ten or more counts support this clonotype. CDR3 sequence (DNA): TGTGCCAGCTCAAGCGACAGCACAGATACGCAGTATTTT. It specifies CASSSDSTDTQYF. This chain joins TRBV6-6 and TRBJ2-3, with unresolved D. Trimming pared 8 bases from V and 0 bases from J, leaving 9 bases between. The V gene's germline CDR1 is MNHNY and CDR2 SVGAGI (reference sequence). The CDR3 loop spans 13 amino acids.

As DNA, the CDR3 is TGTGCCAGCAGTCAGCGACGGCTTAATCCATCCCTCCACTTT. Residues: CASSQRRLNPSLHF. This sequence joins TRBV6-5 and TRBJ1-6, with unresolved D. The CDR3 has 14 residues. Trimming shortened V by 5 bases and J by 14 bases, and 19 bases separated the two germline ends. Germline V gene lookup returns CDR1 MNHEY and CDR2 SVGAGI.

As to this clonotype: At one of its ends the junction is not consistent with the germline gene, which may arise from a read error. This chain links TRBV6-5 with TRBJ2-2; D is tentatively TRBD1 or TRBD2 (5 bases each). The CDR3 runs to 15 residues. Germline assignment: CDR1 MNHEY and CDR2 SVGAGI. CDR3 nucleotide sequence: TGTGCCAGCAGTTACTCGAATTCCGGGGCTGGGGGGCTGTTTTTT. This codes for CASSYSNSGAGGLFF.

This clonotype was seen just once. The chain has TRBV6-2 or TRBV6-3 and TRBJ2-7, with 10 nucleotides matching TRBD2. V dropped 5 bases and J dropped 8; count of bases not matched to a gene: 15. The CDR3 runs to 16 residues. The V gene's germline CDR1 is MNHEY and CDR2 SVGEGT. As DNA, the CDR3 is TGTGCCAGCAGTCACTATAGCGGGAGGACTGGCCACAAGCAGTACTTC. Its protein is CASSHYSGRTGHKQYF.

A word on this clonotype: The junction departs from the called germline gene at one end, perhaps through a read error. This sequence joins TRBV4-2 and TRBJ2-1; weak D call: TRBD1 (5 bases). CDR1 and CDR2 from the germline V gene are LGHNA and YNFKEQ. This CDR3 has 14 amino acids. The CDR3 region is CARSLDSDNRAQFF. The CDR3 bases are TGTGCCAGAAGCCTAGATTCGGACAACCGGGCTCAGTTCTTC.

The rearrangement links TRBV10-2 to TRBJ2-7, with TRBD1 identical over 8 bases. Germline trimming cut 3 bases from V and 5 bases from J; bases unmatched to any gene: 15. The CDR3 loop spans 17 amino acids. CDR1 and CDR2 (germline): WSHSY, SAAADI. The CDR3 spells CASSEGTGVGWTNEQYF. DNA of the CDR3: TGCGCCAGCAGTGAAGGGACAGGTGTTGGCTGGACTAACGAGCAGTACTTC.

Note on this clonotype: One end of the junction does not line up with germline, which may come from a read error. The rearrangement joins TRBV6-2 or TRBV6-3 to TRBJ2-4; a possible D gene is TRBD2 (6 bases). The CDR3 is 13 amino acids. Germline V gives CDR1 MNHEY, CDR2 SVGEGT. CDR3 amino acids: CASSCGEANIEYF. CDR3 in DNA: TGTGCCAGCAGTTGTGGGGAGGCGAACATTGAGTACTTC.

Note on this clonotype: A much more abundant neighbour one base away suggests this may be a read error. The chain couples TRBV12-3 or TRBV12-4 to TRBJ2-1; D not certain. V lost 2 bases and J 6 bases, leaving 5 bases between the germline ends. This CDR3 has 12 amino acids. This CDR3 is CASSLPCNEQFF. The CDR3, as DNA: TGTGCCAGCAGTTTACCCTGCAATGAGCAGTTCTTC.

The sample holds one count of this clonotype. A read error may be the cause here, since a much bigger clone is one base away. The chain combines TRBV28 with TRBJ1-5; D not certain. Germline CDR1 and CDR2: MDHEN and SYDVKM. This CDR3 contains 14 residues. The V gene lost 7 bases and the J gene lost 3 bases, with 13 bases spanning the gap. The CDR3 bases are TGTGCCAGCAATTTTGGGCCAGACAATCAGCCCCAGCATTTT. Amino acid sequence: CASNFGPDNQPQHF.

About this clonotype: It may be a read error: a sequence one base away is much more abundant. The CDR3 nucleotides are TGTGCCAGCAGCCTGTACCCCACAGATACGCGGTATTTT. Amino acid sequence: CASSLYPTDTRYF. V and J are TRBV5-8 and TRBJ2-3; D is undetermined. Germline V CDR1 and CDR2: SGHTS, YDEGEE. The CDR3 runs 13 residues.

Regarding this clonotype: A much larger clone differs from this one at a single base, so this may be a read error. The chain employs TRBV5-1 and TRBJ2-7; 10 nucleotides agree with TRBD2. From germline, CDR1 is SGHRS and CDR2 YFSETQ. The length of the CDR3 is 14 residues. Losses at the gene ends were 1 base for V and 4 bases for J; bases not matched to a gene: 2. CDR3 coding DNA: TGCGCCAGCAGCTTGAGTAGCGGGGGGTACGAGCAGTACTTC. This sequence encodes CASSLSSGGYEQYF.

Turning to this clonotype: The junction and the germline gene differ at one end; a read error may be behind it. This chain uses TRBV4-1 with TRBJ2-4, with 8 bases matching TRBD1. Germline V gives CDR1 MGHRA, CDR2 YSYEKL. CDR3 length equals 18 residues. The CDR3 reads CASGQDSPGGHAKNIRYF. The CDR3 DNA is TGCGCCAGCGGCCAAGATTCCCCAGGGGGCCATGCCAAAAACATTCGGTACTTC.

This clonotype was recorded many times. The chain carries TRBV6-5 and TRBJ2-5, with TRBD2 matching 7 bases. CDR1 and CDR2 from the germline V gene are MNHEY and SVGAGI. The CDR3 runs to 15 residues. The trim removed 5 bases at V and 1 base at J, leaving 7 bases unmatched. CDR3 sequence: CASSREGRPQETQYF. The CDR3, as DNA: TGTGCCAGCAGTAGGGAGGGAAGGCCCCAAGAGACCCAGTACTTC.

The CDR3 is CARGQDPGPHNEQFF. DNA of the CDR3: TGCGCCAGGGGCCAAGATCCCGGCCCACACAATGAGCAGTTCTTC. V and J are TRBV4-1 and TRBJ2-1; D not resolved. Trimming stripped 9 bases from V and 5 bases from J, with 20 bases between. The length of the CDR3 is 15 residues. Looked up from germline, CDR1 is MGHRA and CDR2 is YSYEKL.

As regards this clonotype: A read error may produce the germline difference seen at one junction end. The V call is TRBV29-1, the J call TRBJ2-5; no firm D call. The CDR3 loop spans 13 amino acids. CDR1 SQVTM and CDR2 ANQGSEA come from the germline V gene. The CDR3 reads CNVDEITGETQYF. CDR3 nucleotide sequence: TGCAACGTTGACGAGATAACTGGAGAGACCCAGTACTTC.

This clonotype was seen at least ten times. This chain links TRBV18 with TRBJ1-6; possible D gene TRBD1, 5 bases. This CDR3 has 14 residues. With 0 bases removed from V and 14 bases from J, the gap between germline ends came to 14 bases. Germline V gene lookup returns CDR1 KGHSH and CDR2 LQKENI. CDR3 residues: CASSPPGRRNTLHF. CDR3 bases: TGTGCCAGCTCACCACCGGGACGGCGAAACACCCTCCACTTT.

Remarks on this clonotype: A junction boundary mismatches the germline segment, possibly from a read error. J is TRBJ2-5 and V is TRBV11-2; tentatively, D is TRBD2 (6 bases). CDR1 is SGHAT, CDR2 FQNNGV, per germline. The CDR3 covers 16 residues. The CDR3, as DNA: TGTGCCAGCAGCTTAGTGAGTAGCGGCCCGGGTGAGACCCAGTACTTT. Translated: CASSLVSSGPGETQYF.

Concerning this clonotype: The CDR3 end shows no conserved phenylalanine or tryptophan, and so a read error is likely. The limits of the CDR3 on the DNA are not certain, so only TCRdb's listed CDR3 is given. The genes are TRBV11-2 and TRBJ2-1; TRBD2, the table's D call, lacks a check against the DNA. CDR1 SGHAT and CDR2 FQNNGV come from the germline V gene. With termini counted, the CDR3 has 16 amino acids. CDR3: CASSYSSTSGMGGGFL.

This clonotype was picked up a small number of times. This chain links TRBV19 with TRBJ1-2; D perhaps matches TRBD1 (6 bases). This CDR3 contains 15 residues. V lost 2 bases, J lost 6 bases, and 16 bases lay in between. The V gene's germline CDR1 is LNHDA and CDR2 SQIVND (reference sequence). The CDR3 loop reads CASSIRVQGLDGYTF. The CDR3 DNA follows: TGTGCCAGTAGTATACGGGTACAGGGACTCGATGGCTACACCTTC.

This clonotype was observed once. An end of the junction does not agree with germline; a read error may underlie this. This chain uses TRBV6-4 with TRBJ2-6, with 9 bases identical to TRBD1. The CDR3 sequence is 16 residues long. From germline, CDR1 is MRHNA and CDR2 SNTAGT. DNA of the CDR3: TGTGCCGGCCGACAGGGGGGCCTTGGTGGGACCAACGTCCTGACTTTC. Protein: CAGRQGGLGGTNVLTF.

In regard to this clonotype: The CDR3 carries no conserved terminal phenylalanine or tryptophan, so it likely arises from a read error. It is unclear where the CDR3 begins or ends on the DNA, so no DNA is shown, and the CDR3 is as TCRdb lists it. The CDR3 loop reads CASSHKSYNELFL. The chain employs TRBV14 and TRBJ2-1. The CDR3 spans 13 amino acids, including both terminal residues. CDR1 and CDR2 from the germline V gene are SGHDN and FVKESK.